The 32 T cell receptor beta chains reported below all come from one sample, sequenced in a study of T-cell memory formation after mild COVID-19. TCRdb redid the calling of the 5' RACE reads with MiXCR, one entry per CDR3 protein. The table shows approximately 570,000 distinct CDR3 sequences, with approximately 19% occurring only once. The sample was PBMCs or a T cell subset sorted from them (not recorded which). Receptors were obtained from an adult woman who had mild COVID-19 (a few samples of this study predate the infection). Cell type and time point are not known.

This chain links TRBV10-3 with TRBJ1-2; TRBD1 is a possible D gene (5 bases). This CDR3 has 14 amino acids. The germline V gene encodes CDR1 ENHRY and CDR2 SYGVKD. Trimming removed 6 bases at V and 4 bases at J, with 15 bases between. CDR3 loop: CAIRSRQLAYGYTF. The CDR3 bases are TGTGCCATCAGGAGTCGACAGCTGGCCTATGGCTACACCTTC.

This clonotype was observed a handful of times. Here the CDR3 DNA reads TGTGCCACCAGTGATTCGGGACTAGCGGGGGAAATTTTCACAGATACGCAGTATTTT. This codes for CATSDSGLAGEIFTDTQYF. The chain joins TRBV24-1 to TRBJ2-3; 14 bases agree with TRBD2. CDR1 and CDR2 from the germline V gene are KGHDR and SFDVKD. Trimming at V came to 2 bases and at J to 2 bases, leaving 8 bases not matched to a gene. The CDR3 extends over 19 amino acids.

V and J are TRBV18 and TRBJ1-1; the D gene is possibly TRBD1 (5 bases). Germline CDR1 is KGHSH and CDR2 is LQKENI. The length of the CDR3 is 16 residues. V lost 6 bases and J 0 bases, leaving 17 bases between the germline ends. Here the CDR3 reads CASSRVTGTVNTEAFF. As DNA, the CDR3 is TGTGCCAGCTCCCGTGTAACCGGGACGGTGAACACTGAAGCTTTCTTT.

Ten or more counts support this clonotype. This sequence joins TRBV12-3 or TRBV12-4 and TRBJ2-3; 8 bases line up with TRBD2. The CDR3 totals 15 residues. V lost 5 bases, J lost 3 bases, and 7 bases stayed unmatched. The CDR3: CASSRGGRRTDTQYF. As DNA, the CDR3 is TGTGCCAGCAGTCGCGGGGGGCGTAGGACAGATACGCAGTATTTT.

The rearrangement uses TRBV12-3 or TRBV12-4 and TRBJ2-7, with D perhaps matching TRBD2 (6 bases). Deletions cut 2 bases from V and 4 bases from J, with 9 bases between. The CDR3 loop spans 13 amino acids. The CDR3 region has the DNA TGTGCCAGCAGTTTATGGAGGGGATACGAGCAGTACTTC. As protein: CASSLWRGYEQYF.

The gene calls are TRBV11-2 and TRBJ2-1, with TRBD2 identical over 12 bases. The V gene's germline CDR1 is SGHAT and CDR2 FQNNGV. V lost 0 bases, J lost 7 bases, and 7 bases stayed unmatched. This CDR3 contains 17 residues. DNA of the CDR3: TGTGCCAGCAGCTTAGATCTAGCGGGAGGGCCTCGGAATGAGCAGTTCTTC. This codes for CASSLDLAGGPRNEQFF.

This clonotype was detected only a few times. V and J are TRBV27 and TRBJ2-1; maybe TRBD1 (5 bases). Between the trimmed V and J ends, which lost 5 bases and 10 bases, there was a span of 12 bases. CDR1 MNHEY and CDR2 SMNVEV come from the germline V gene (reference sequence). CDR3 length: 12 amino acids. CDR3 sequence (DNA): TGTGCCAGCAGTCCCAGGGAAGGGGAGCAGTTCTTC. Translated, it gives CASSPREGEQFF.

Only a few counts were recorded for this clonotype. This chain links TRBV29-1 with TRBJ2-1; 11 bases map to TRBD2. V gave up 6 bases and J gave up 0 bases; unmatched junction bases: 4. The CDR3 loop spans 15 amino acids. From germline, CDR1 is SQVTM and CDR2 ANQGSEA. CDR3 sequence (DNA): TGCAGCGTGGGACTAGCGGAGACCTCCTACAATGAGCAGTTCTTC. Residues: CSVGLAETSYNEQFF.

This clonotype was counted many times. This chain uses TRBV20-1 with TRBJ1-1; 7 bases match TRBD1. The germline gives CDR1 DFQATT, CDR2 SNEGSKA (reference sequence). This CDR3 is 15 amino acids long. V was pared by 0 bases and J by 1 base, with 5 bases of the junction left unmatched. The CDR3 DNA reads TGCAGTGCTAGAGAGCCGGGACAGAAGAACACTGAAGCTTTCTTT. Its translation: CSAREPGQKNTEAFF.

This clonotype was observed many times. This rearrangement joins TRBV7-2 to TRBJ2-1; D not resolved. V was cut by 1 base and J by 7 bases, with 5 bases left in between. CDR1 is SGHTA, CDR2 FQGNSA, per germline. CDR3 length equals 12 residues. The CDR3 nucleotides are TGTGCCAGCAGCTTAGTAAGTAATGAGCAGTTCTTC. Amino acids: CASSLVSNEQFF. The full variable domain, rest sourced from reference TRBV7-2 and TRBJ2-1, is GAGVSQSPSNKVTEKGKDVELRCDPISGHTALYWYRQSLGQGLEFLIYFQGNSAPDKSGLPSDRFSAERTGGSVSTLTIQRTQQEDSAVYLCASSLVSNEQFFGPGTRLTVL.

There are a few counts of this clonotype. The V call is TRBV20-1, the J call TRBJ1-2; 8 bases fit TRBD1. CDR1 and CDR2 from the germline V gene are DFQATT and SNEGSKA (reference sequence). The CDR3 has 14 amino acids. With V trimmed by 7 bases and J by 2 bases, 9 bases remained unmatched. This CDR3 is CSVSSRGPNYGYTF. CDR3 coding DNA: TGCAGTGTTTCGAGCAGGGGGCCGAACTATGGCTACACCTTC.

V usage is TRBV4-1 and J usage is TRBJ1-5, with D unclear. Trimming pared 2 bases from V and 13 bases from J, leaving 24 bases between. In germline, CDR1 is MGHRA, CDR2 YSYEKL. This CDR3 is built from 16 residues. CDR3 coding DNA: TGCGCCAGCAGCCAATTATCAGGACCGGTACGATTGCCTCAGCATTTT. Amino acids: CASSQLSGPVRLPQHF.

This chain joins TRBV30 and TRBJ1-1, with D possibly TRBD1 on 5 matching bases. Germline assignment: CDR1 GTSNPN and CDR2 SVGIG (reference sequence). The CDR3 has 13 residues. V was clipped by 6 bases and J by 1 base, with 12 bases between them. The DNA for the CDR3 is TGTGCCTGTTTGGGGCGGAAGAACACTGAAGCTTTCTTT. It is translated as CACLGRKNTEAFF.

The V gene is TRBV18, the J gene TRBJ1-2; tentative D call: TRBD1 (5 bases). The germline gives CDR1 KGHSH, CDR2 LQKENI. Trimming shortened V by 2 bases and J by 5 bases, and 15 bases separated the two germline ends. The CDR3 sequence is 15 residues long. The CDR3 is CASSPIVEGAYGYTF. CDR3 coding DNA: TGTGCCAGCTCACCAATAGTCGAAGGGGCTTATGGCTACACCTTC.

This clonotype was detected only a few times. The rearrangement uses TRBV6-2 or TRBV6-3 and TRBJ1-1, with 7 bases lining up with TRBD1. Germline V gene lookup returns CDR1 MNHEY and CDR2 SVGEGT. The trim removed 6 bases at V and 5 bases at J, leaving 9 bases unmatched. The CDR3 sequence is 14 residues long. The CDR3 protein is CASSLQGPRTEAFF. CDR3 DNA sequence: TGTGCCAGCAGCTTACAGGGGCCACGGACTGAAGCTTTCTTT.

In this sample, this clonotype turned up a few times. J is TRBJ2-6 and V is TRBV28; 7 positions agree with TRBD1. Germline assignment: CDR1 MDHEN and CDR2 SYDVKM. With V trimmed by 7 bases and J by 0 bases, 3 bases remained unmatched. The CDR3 extends over 15 amino acids. The CDR3 spells CASMAGGSGANVLTF. In DNA form, the CDR3 reads TGTGCCAGCATGGCAGGGGGCTCTGGGGCCAACGTCCTGACTTTC.

V is TRBV25-1 and J is TRBJ1-1; D is unresolved. Trimming shortened V by 2 bases and J by 1 base, and 11 bases separated the two germline ends. The germline V gene encodes CDR1 MGHDK and CDR2 SYGVNS. The CDR3 runs 15 residues. CDR3 amino acids: CASSETRRANTEAFF. The CDR3 DNA follows: TGTGCCAGCAGTGAAACCAGGAGAGCGAACACTGAAGCTTTCTTT.

The J gene is TRBJ1-2, the V gene TRBV10-3, with 7 bases fitting TRBD1. The V gene end was trimmed by 2 bases and the J gene end by 8 bases; junction bases not matched to a gene: 5. CDR1 and CDR2 from the germline V gene are ENHRY and SYGVKD. The CDR3 has 13 residues. The CDR3 protein is CAISENRGWGYTF. The CDR3 coding sequence is TGTGCCATCAGTGAGAACAGGGGATGGGGCTACACCTTC.

This clonotype was found many times. CDR3 sequence (DNA): TGTGCCAGCAGCTCCTCGGGACAGGGTACTGAGCAGTTCTTC. Its protein product is CASSSSGQGTEQFF. The chain couples TRBV7-9 to TRBJ2-1, with TRBD1 matching 9 bases. Germline CDR1 is SEHNR and CDR2 is FQNEAQ (reference sequence). The CDR3 has 14 amino acids. Trimming cost V 4 bases and J 9 bases; bases outside gene matches: 7.

At least ten counts were recorded for this clonotype. The chain has TRBV18 and TRBJ2-1, with D possibly TRBD1 on 6 matching bases. In germline, CDR1 is KGHSH, CDR2 LQKENI. V lost 3 bases and J 2 bases, leaving 11 bases between the germline ends. This CDR3 region has 15 residues. The CDR3 is CASSPLAGAYNEQFF. CDR3 nucleotides: TGTGCCAGCTCACCGTTGGCAGGGGCCTACAATGAGCAGTTCTTC.

The genes are TRBV6-5 and TRBJ2-7; D unresolved. The V end was cut by 0 bases, the J end by 0 bases, with 9 bases between. CDR3 length equals 15 residues. CDR1 and CDR2 from the germline V gene are MNHEY and SVGAGI. CDR3 sequence: CASSYSAGPSYEQYF. CDR3 coding DNA: TGTGCCAGCAGTTACTCGGCAGGACCCTCCTACGAGCAGTACTTC.

This clonotype has more than one count but fewer than ten. CDR3 DNA: TGCGCCAGCAGCGCGGGGGGCGCGGGAGGCTACACCTTC. Translated, it gives CASSAGGAGGYTF. The chain combines TRBV5-1 with TRBJ1-2, with a possible D match to TRBD1 (6 bases). The V and J ends lost 4 bases and 8 bases respectively, with 15 bases between them. The CDR3 totals 13 residues. The germline V gene has CDR1 SGHRS and CDR2 YFSETQ.

In its sample, this clonotype was seen a few times. The rearrangement joins TRBV6-5 to TRBJ2-3; D is unclear. CDR1 is MNHEY and CDR2 is SVGAGI in the germline V gene. Trimming pared 1 base from V and 3 bases from J, leaving 11 bases between. This CDR3 has 15 amino acids. The DNA of the CDR3 is TGTGCCAGCAGTTACTTAGGTTCGGCGACAGATACGCAGTATTTT. This codes for CASSYLGSATDTQYF.

The chain joins TRBV29-1 to TRBJ2-1; 10 nucleotides agree with TRBD2. CDR1 and CDR2 from the germline V gene are SQVTM and ANQGSEA. The CDR3 spans 13 residues. J lost 7 bases, V lost 7 bases, and 7 bases had no gene match. The CDR3 bases are TGCAGCGCAGCGGGAGGGGGCAAAAATGAGCAGTTCTTC. It yields the protein CSAAGGGKNEQFF.

This clonotype was observed a few times. The chain links TRBV7-9 to TRBJ2-2, with 10 nucleotides matching TRBD2. Germline CDR1 and CDR2: SEHNR and FQNEAQ (reference sequence). CDR3 size: 15 residues. J was trimmed by 4 bases and V by 5 bases; bases with no gene match: 4. DNA for the CDR3: TGTGCCAGCAGCACAAAGCGGGAGGGCACCGGGGAGCTGTTTTTT. It specifies CASSTKREGTGELFF.

The rearrangement uses TRBV7-9 and TRBJ2-3, with 8 positions matching TRBD2. Germline V lookup: CDR1 SEHNR, CDR2 FQNEAQ (reference sequence). V lost 3 bases to trimming and J lost 4 bases; unmatched junction nucleotides: 12. CDR3 length: 17 amino acids. The CDR3 sequence is CASSFKTIGGASDTQYF. The CDR3 region has the DNA TGTGCCAGCAGCTTTAAGACTATCGGGGGGGCCTCAGATACGCAGTATTTT. Complete variable domain (other parts from reference TRBV7-9 and TRBJ2-3): DTGVSQNPRHKITKRGQNVTFRCDPISEHNRLYWYRQTLGQGPEFLTYFQNEAQLEKSRLLSDRFSAERPKGSFSTLEIQRTEQGDSAMYLCASSFKTIGGASDTQYFGPGTRLTVL.

V gene TRBV6-6 combines with J gene TRBJ2-7; D is undetermined. The CDR3 runs 8 residues. The germline gives CDR1 MNHNY, CDR2 SVGAGI (reference sequence). CDR3 loop: CLGYEQYF. DNA of the CDR3: TGTTTAGGGTACGAGCAGTACTTC.

V and J are TRBV3-1 and TRBJ1-2; no clear D gene. The CDR3 extends over 14 amino acids. Between the trimmed V and J ends, which lost 1 base and 7 bases, there was a span of 13 bases. Germline V gene data show CDR1 as LGHDT and CDR2 as YNNKEL (reference sequence). CDR3 DNA sequence: TGTGCCAGCAGCCAAGGCGGCTCCCGGGTTGGCTACACCTTC. As protein: CASSQGGSRVGYTF.

This chain joins TRBV18 and TRBJ2-7; D is possibly TRBD1 (6 bases). The length of the CDR3 is 13 residues. V was trimmed by 3 bases and J by 3 bases, leaving 9 bases between them. From germline, CDR1 is KGHSH and CDR2 LQKENI. The CDR3, as DNA: TGTGCCAGCTCACCGGGGGCCAACTACGAGCAGTACTTC. The encoded protein is CASSPGANYEQYF.

This clonotype was seen repeatedly, ten times or more. V is TRBV7-9 and J is TRBJ1-3, with 7 bases matching TRBD1. This CDR3 is 15 amino acids long. The V segment lost 0 bases and the J segment 2 bases; nucleotides outside the gene matches: 1. The germline gives CDR1 SEHNR, CDR2 FQNEAQ (reference sequence). CDR3 in amino acids: CASSLAGTAGNTIYF. The CDR3, as DNA: TGTGCCAGCAGCTTAGCCGGGACAGCTGGAAACACCATATATTTT.

Ten or more counts support this clonotype. This chain joins TRBV12-3 or TRBV12-4 and TRBJ2-7; no definite D call. V gave up 3 bases and J gave up 5 bases, with 5 bases separating them. The CDR3 extends over 11 amino acids. The CDR3 DNA reads as TGTGCCAGCAGTTTGTTGGACGAGCAGTACTTC. As protein: CASSLLDEQYF.

This clonotype has just a few counts. The gene calls are TRBV21-1 and TRBJ2-1; TRBD1 is the table's D call, not checked against the DNA. TRBV21-1 is recorded as a pseudogene. The CDR3 sequence is 14 residues long. The chain's CDR3 is CASRPGPLSNEQFF. The CDR3 nucleotides are TGTGCCAGCAGACCGGGACCATTGAGCAATGAGCAGTTCTTC.